Presented here are 15 T cell receptor beta chains from one specimen sequenced in a study of T cells expressing NK-cell markers. TCRdb re-called the 5' RACE reads and catalogs CDR3 proteins one per entry, DNA excluded. The repertoire table contains about 260,000 distinct CDR3 sequences. The sample taken for sequencing was blood T cells: a sorted CD56 or NKG2C T cell subset, CD4+ or CD8+ T cells, or bulk PBMC T cells (not recorded which). The receptors come from a woman aged 18-69 years in good health.

This chain's CDR3 is CASSRRSQNSPLHF. The chain couples TRBV12-3 or TRBV12-4 to TRBJ1-6. The CDR3 spans 14 residues.

The J gene is TRBJ2-3, the V gene TRBV5-1. The CDR3 is 15 residues long. Germline values: CDR1 SGHRS, CDR2 YFSETQ. The CDR3 sequence is CASSSQTLSTDTQYF.

V is TRBV12-3 or TRBV12-4 and J is TRBJ1-5. CDR3 size: 16 residues. The CDR3 reads CASSGRGGQSNQPQHF.

The chain carries TRBV2 and TRBJ2-7; no DNA is available, so the TRBD2 call from TCRdb remains unchecked. Germline lookup yields CDR1 SNHLY and CDR2 FYNNEI. The CDR3 covers 13 residues. CDR3 sequence reads: CASGGTLYYEQYF.

This chain joins TRBV7-9 and TRBJ2-7; TCRdb calls TRBD1, which cannot be checked without DNA. CDR3 size: 14 residues. The germline CDR1 and CDR2 sequences are SEHNR and FQNEAQ (reference sequence). The CDR3 loop reads CASRDRAGVPEQYF.

The chain carries TRBV6-1 and TRBJ2-5; the TCRdb D gene call, TRBD1, has no DNA to confirm it. Germline V gene data show CDR1 as MNHNS and CDR2 as SASEGT. This CDR3 spans 15 amino acids. The CDR3 sequence is CASTSPGTGLETQYF.

The chain's CDR3 is CASTSSGGASYNEQFF. The gene calls are TRBV2 and TRBJ2-1; with no DNA, the TCRdb D assignment of TRBD2 cannot be verified. Germline CDR1 reads SNHLY; CDR2 reads FYNNEI. The CDR3 has 16 amino acids.

The chain carries TRBV10-3 and TRBJ1-4. Germline V lookup: CDR1 ENHRY, CDR2 SYGVKD. The length of the CDR3 is 13 residues. This chain's CDR3 is CAIGVAANEKLFF.

This rearrangement joins TRBV27 to TRBJ1-3. Germline-derived CDR1 and CDR2 are MNHEY and SMNVEV (reference sequence). This CDR3 has 17 amino acids. The CDR3 sequence: CASSLSSGRFPGNTIYF.

The chain joins TRBV6-5 to TRBJ2-6; TCRdb's D gene call, TRBD1, goes unchecked for lack of DNA. The CDR3 is 17 residues long. From germline, CDR1 is MNHEY and CDR2 SVGAGI. The CDR3 loop reads CASSWGRRSSGANVLTF.

The gene calls are TRBV7-2 and TRBJ2-1; with no DNA, the TCRdb D assignment of TRBD1 cannot be verified. The germline gives CDR1 SGHTA, CDR2 FQGNSA. This CDR3 comprises 14 residues. This chain's CDR3 is CATARDRVYNEQFF. Full variable domain (missing parts from reference TRBV7-2 and TRBJ2-1): GAGVSQSPSNKVTEKGKDVELRCDPISGHTALYWYRQSLGQGLEFLIYFQGNSAPDKSGLPSDRFSAERTGGSVSTLTIQRTQQEDSAVYLCATARDRVYNEQFFGPGTRLTVL.

V gene TRBV7-2 combines with J gene TRBJ1-1; TCRdb picks TRBD1, but there is no DNA to check that call. The CDR3 covers 15 residues. Germline CDR1 is SGHTA and CDR2 is FQGNSA. Here the CDR3 reads CASSPMGTVNTEAFF.

The chain joins TRBV3-1 to TRBJ1-5. The CDR3 totals 15 residues. Germline values: CDR1 LGHDT, CDR2 YNNKEL (reference sequence). CDR3 sequence reads: CASSQGGVFGQPQHF.

The rearrangement uses TRBV20-1 and TRBJ2-1; there is no DNA to check the TCRdb D call of TRBD1. The CDR3 is 15 residues long. CDR1 DFQATT and CDR2 SNEGSKA come from the germline V gene (reference sequence). The CDR3 reads CSARSGQDQVYEQFF.

The chain has TRBV20-1 and TRBJ2-7; TCRdb's assignment of TRBD1 cannot be checked, as there is no DNA. CDR1 is DFQATT and CDR2 is SNEGSKA in the germline V gene (reference sequence). The CDR3 spans 14 residues. The CDR3 protein is CSASQTGFGDEQYF.